This TCR beta chain originates from a study of blood T cells in healthy people across ages. V lost 8 bases and J lost 2, with 10 bases in between. The CDR3 loop spans 13 amino acids. CDR1 SNHLY and CDR2 FYNNEI come from the germline V gene. Primed by a sample-barcoded 5' primer and a J-beta primer mix, a second PCR proceeded for 7 to 11 cycles. TCRdb re-analysed the 5' RACE reads in MiXCR, keeping a single row per CDR3 protein. Among 1.2 million to 1.5 million distinct CDR3 sequences listed, approximately 60% were seen once. The sequence derives from a man aged 18-30 years in good health. The sequenced sample was blood. The chain combines TRBV2 with TRBJ2-4, with D perhaps TRBD1 or TRBD2 (6 bases each). The CDR3 protein is CASRGLPKNIQYF. CDR3 DNA: TGTGCCAGCCGGGGGCTTCCCAAAAACATTCAGTACTTC.